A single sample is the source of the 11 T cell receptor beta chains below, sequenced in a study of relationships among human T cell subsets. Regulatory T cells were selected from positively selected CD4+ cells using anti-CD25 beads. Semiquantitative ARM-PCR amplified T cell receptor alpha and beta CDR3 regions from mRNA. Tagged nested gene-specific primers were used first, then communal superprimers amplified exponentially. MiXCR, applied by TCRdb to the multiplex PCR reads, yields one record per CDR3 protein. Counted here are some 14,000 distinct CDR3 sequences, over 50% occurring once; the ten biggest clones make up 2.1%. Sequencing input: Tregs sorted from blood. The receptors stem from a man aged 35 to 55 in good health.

CDR3 residues: CSAMSLPGGDEKLFF. The DNA for the CDR3 is TGCAGTGCTATGTCTCTTCCGGGCGGAGATGAAAAACTGTTTTTT. The genes are TRBV20-1 and TRBJ1-4, with D hard to call. Per germline, CDR1 DFQATT and CDR2 SNEGSKA (reference sequence). Trimming left V 4 bases short and J 6 bases short, with 18 bases between. The CDR3 has 15 amino acids.

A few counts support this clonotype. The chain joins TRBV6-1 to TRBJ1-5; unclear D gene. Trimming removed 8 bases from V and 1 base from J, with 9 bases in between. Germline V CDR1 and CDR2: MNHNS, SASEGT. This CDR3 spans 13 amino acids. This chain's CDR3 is CASRKGSNQPQHF. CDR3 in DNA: TGTGCCAGCCGGAAAGGGAGCAATCAGCCCCAGCATTTT.

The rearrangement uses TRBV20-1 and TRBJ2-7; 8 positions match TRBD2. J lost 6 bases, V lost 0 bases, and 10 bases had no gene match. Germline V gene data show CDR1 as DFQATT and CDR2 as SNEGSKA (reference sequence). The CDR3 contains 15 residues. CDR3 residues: CSARDTSGPPTEQYF. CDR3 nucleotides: TGCAGTGCTAGAGATACTAGCGGACCGCCGACCGAGCAGTACTTC.

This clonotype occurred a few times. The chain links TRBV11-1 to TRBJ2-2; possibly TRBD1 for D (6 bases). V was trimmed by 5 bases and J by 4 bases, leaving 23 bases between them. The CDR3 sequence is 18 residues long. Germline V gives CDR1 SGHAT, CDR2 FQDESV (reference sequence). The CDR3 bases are TGTGCCAGCAGCGGGTCCTTTAAGATGGGGGCGCGCACCGGGGAGCTGTTTTTT. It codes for CASSGSFKMGARTGELFF.

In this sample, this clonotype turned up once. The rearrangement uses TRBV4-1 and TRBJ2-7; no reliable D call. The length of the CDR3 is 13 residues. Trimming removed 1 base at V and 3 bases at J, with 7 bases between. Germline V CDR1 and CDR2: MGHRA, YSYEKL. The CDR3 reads CASSQVLGYEQYF. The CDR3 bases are TGCGCCAGCAGCCAAGTCCTTGGCTACGAGCAGTACTTC.

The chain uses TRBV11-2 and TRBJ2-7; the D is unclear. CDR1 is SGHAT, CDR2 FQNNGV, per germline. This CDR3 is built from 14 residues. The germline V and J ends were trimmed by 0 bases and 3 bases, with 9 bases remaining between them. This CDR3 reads CASSLDHGYYEQYF. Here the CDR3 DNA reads TGTGCCAGCAGCTTAGATCACGGATACTACGAGCAGTACTTC.

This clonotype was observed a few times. CDR3 amino acids: CSASRQGRETQYF. The CDR3, as DNA: TGCAGTGCTAGCCGCCAGGGAAGGGAGACCCAGTACTTC. This sequence joins TRBV20-1 and TRBJ2-5, with D possibly being TRBD1 (5 bases). The CDR3 spans 13 residues. Deletions cut 3 bases from V and 5 bases from J, with 13 bases between. The germline V gene has CDR1 DFQATT and CDR2 SNEGSKA (reference sequence).

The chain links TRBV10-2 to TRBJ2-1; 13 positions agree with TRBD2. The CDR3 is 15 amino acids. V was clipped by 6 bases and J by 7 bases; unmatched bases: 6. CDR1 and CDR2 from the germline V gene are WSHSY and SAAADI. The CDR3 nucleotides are TGCGCCAGCAGCCCCGGACTAGCGGGAGTAAATGAGCAGTTCTTC. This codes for CASSPGLAGVNEQFF.

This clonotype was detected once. The CDR3 region has the DNA TGCAGCGTTGTCCAAGGGACCACTGAAGCTTTCTTT. Protein product: CSVVQGTTEAFF. The chain couples TRBV29-1 to TRBJ1-1, with a possible D match to TRBD1 (5 bases). The length of the CDR3 is 12 residues. Trimming left V 4 bases short and J 4 bases short, with 10 bases between. Germline V CDR1 and CDR2: SQVTM, ANQGSEA.

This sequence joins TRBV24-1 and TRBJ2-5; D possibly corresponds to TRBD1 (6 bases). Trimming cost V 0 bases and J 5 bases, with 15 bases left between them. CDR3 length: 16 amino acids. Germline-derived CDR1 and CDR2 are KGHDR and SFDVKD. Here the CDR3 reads CATSDLKFAGVETQYF. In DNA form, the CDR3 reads TGTGCCACCAGTGATTTGAAGTTCGCAGGGGTGGAGACCCAGTACTTC.

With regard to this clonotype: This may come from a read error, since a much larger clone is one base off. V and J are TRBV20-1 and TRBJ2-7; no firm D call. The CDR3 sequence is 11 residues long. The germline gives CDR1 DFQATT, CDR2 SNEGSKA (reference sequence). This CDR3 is CSAPDVAEPYF. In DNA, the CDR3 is TGCAGTGCTCCCGATGTTGCGGAGCCGTACTTC.